This T cell receptor beta chain was retrieved from a study of technical replicates of blood from a few donors. Using immunoSEQ multiplex PCR, the repertoire was profiled, and TCRdb retains in-frame clones only, with some absent. The sample has nearly 80,000 clones; about 92% are singletons. CDR1 is SGDLS, CDR2 YYNGEE, per germline. With 0 bases clipped from V and 5 bases from J, the junction kept 8 bases outside the gene matches. The CDR3 spans 17 residues. Source material: T cells isolated from PBMCs. This TCR derives from a human donor in good health. This chain uses TRBV9 with TRBJ2-5; 12 nucleotides align to TRBD2. CDR3 coding DNA: TGTGCCAGCAGCGTAGCTGGGACTAGCGGGTCTTCGGAGACCCAGTACTTC. Translating gives CASSVAGTSGSSETQYF.